These 16 T cell receptor beta chains originate from one sample sequenced in a study of OX40 agonist ivuxolimab in advanced cancers. Repertoires were generated with immunoSEQ multiplex PCR, while TCRdb's copy carries only in-frame clones and drops some. Found here are under 100,000 clones, 75% to 90% of them singletons; the top ten hold 2.4%. The source material was CD4+ or CD8+ T cells sorted from blood, sampled in a trial of the OX40 agonist ivuxolimab. The receptor source for this set is an adult with an advanced solid tumor such as melanoma, head and neck, liver or kidney cancer.

This clone was recorded only once. The gene calls are TRBV6-6 and TRBJ2-2, with TRBD2 matching over 8 bases. With 7 bases clipped from V and 6 bases from J, the junction kept 13 bases outside the gene matches. CDR3 length equals 16 residues. In germline, CDR1 is MNHNY, CDR2 SVGAGI (reference sequence). CDR3 nucleotide sequence: TGTGCCAGCACCGGGGTGACGGGGGGGCGACCCGGGGAGCTGTTTTTT. It is translated as CASTGVTGGRPGELFF.

The rearrangement links TRBV19 to TRBJ1-1; D is unclear. Germline CDR1 and CDR2: LNHDA and SQIVND (reference sequence). The CDR3 is made up of 13 amino acids. V was trimmed by 3 bases and J by 7 bases, leaving 12 bases between them. The chain's CDR3 is CASSMTVSGEAFF. CDR3 DNA: TGTGCCAGTAGTATGACGGTGTCCGGTGAAGCTTTCTTT.

The chain employs TRBV2 and TRBJ2-3; 9 bases align to TRBD2. The germline CDR1 and CDR2 sequences are SNHLY and FYNNEI. Trimming cost V 6 bases and J 0 bases; bases outside gene matches: 13. The CDR3 has 18 residues. The CDR3 protein is CASSVLAGGQPSTDTQYF. The CDR3 DNA follows: TGTGCCAGCAGCGTACTAGCGGGCGGGCAACCTAGCACAGATACGCAGTATTTT.

The V and J genes are TRBV7-3 and TRBJ2-3; no firm D call. Deletions cut 3 bases from V and 2 bases from J, with 9 bases between. This CDR3 region has 14 residues. The germline V gene encodes CDR1 SGHTA and CDR2 FQGTGA. The CDR3, as DNA: TGTGCCAGCAGCTTCCTTAGTAACACAGATACGCAGTATTTT. This translates into CASSFLSNTDTQYF. The whole variable domain, remainder taken from reference TRBV7-3 and TRBJ2-3, is GAGVSQTPSNKVTEKGKYVELRCDPISGHTALYWYRQSLGQGPEFLIYFQGTGAADDSGLPNDRFFAVRPEGSVSTLKIQRTERGDSAVYLCASSFLSNTDTQYFGPGTRLTVL.

This rearrangement joins TRBV30 to TRBJ2-5; 12 positions agree with TRBD1. The CDR3 consists of 15 residues. J was trimmed by 4 bases and V by 4 bases; bases with no gene match: 7. Looked up from germline, CDR1 is GTSNPN and CDR2 is SVGIG (reference sequence). The CDR3 DNA reads as TGTGCCTGGACAGAAGGGACAGGGGGCTCAGAGACCCAGTACTTC. Protein: CAWTEGTGGSETQYF.

The rearrangement joins TRBV19 to TRBJ1-5, with a weak D call TRBD1 (5 bases). V was trimmed by 6 bases and J by 3 bases, leaving 15 bases between them. The CDR3 extends over 15 amino acids. The germline gives CDR1 LNHDA, CDR2 SQIVND (reference sequence). The DNA for the CDR3 is TGTGCCAGTAGCCCTGTCACAGGCATCAATCAGCCCCAGCATTTT. Encoded protein: CASSPVTGINQPQHF.

V and J are TRBV19 and TRBJ1-1; D perhaps matches TRBD1 (6 bases). The CDR3 totals 15 residues. Trimming took off 5 bases at V and 4 bases at J, with 17 bases between the two ends. The germline CDR1 and CDR2 sequences are LNHDA and SQIVND (reference sequence). As DNA, the CDR3 is TGTGCCAGTAGTTCACCGGGCCGGGGGCCCACTGAAGCTTTCTTT. Protein sequence: CASSSPGRGPTEAFF.

The chain carries TRBV6-1 and TRBJ2-7; TRBD2 agrees at 9 bases. J gave up 2 bases and V 6 bases, and 5 bases lay outside the gene matches. CDR1 MNHNS and CDR2 SASEGT come from the germline V gene. There are 14 residues in the CDR3. CDR3 protein: CASRPAGGTYEQYF. In nucleotides, the CDR3 is TGTGCCAGCAGGCCAGCGGGGGGAACCTACGAGCAGTACTTC.

The chain links TRBV9 to TRBJ2-1; tentatively, D is TRBD2 (6 bases). This CDR3 spans 15 amino acids. Trimming removed 3 bases at V and 0 bases at J, with 10 bases between. Per germline, CDR1 SGDLS and CDR2 YYNGEE. The CDR3 nucleotides are TGTGCCAGCAGCGAGGGACTCAGCTCCTACAATGAGCAGTTCTTC. This translates into CASSEGLSSYNEQFF.

The chain joins TRBV6-1 to TRBJ2-5; TRBD1 or TRBD2 may be the D gene (5 bases each). The CDR3 covers 15 residues. The V end lost 5 bases, the J end lost 4 bases, and 17 bases lay between the germline ends. The germline gives CDR1 MNHNS, CDR2 SASEGT. CDR3 sequence: CASSTHLRGRETQYF. The CDR3 DNA is TGTGCCAGCAGTACCCACCTCCGGGGACGAGAGACCCAGTACTTC.

J is TRBJ2-3 and V is TRBV19; the D call may be TRBD1 or TRBD2 (5 bases each). Trimming left V 8 bases short and J 4 bases short, with 10 bases between. This CDR3 is 12 amino acids long. The germline V gene encodes CDR1 LNHDA and CDR2 SQIVND (reference sequence). CDR3 bases: TGTGCCAGTGGGGGTGCCGCAGATACGCAGTATTTT. This gives the protein CASGGAADTQYF.

V is TRBV5-4 and J is TRBJ1-5; D may be TRBD1 (6 bases). CDR3 length equals 17 residues. From germline, CDR1 is SGHNT and CDR2 YYREEE (reference sequence). Trimming took 4 bases from V and 5 from J, leaving 22 bases between them. The DNA of the CDR3 is TGTGCCAGCAGCACAAGGTCACCGACAGGAGGCGATCAGCCCCAGCATTTT. Translating gives CASSTRSPTGGDQPQHF.

This chain uses TRBV30 with TRBJ2-1; 9 nucleotides match TRBD1. CDR3 length: 15 residues. Germline lookup yields CDR1 GTSNPN and CDR2 SVGIG (reference sequence). The V and J ends lost 7 bases and 3 bases, in that order; junction bases with no gene match: 10. As DNA, the CDR3 is TGTGCCTTAAACGCCGGGACAGGGAACTACAATGAGCAGTTCTTC. This translates into CALNAGTGNYNEQFF.

V usage is TRBV20-1 and J usage is TRBJ2-4; no clear D gene. The CDR3 contains 11 residues. CDR1 is DFQATT, CDR2 SNEGSKA, per germline (reference sequence). The germline V and J ends were trimmed by 3 bases and 7 bases, with 7 bases remaining between them. The CDR3 DNA reads TGCAGTGCTAGTGGCAGGAACATTCAGTACTTC. This sequence encodes CSASGRNIQYF.

The J gene is TRBJ1-2, the V gene TRBV28, with D uncertain. CDR1 and CDR2 (germline): MDHEN, SYDVKM. The V end lost 3 bases, the J end lost 5 bases, and 7 bases lay between the germline ends. The CDR3 has 12 amino acids. In nucleotides, the CDR3 is TGTGCCAGCAGTTTGGCAGGTTATGGCTACACCTTC. Its translation: CASSLAGYGYTF.

V usage is TRBV7-7 and J usage is TRBJ2-3, with D possibly TRBD2 on 5 matching bases. This CDR3 is built from 13 residues. V was clipped by 3 bases and J by 5 bases, with 9 bases between them. Germline CDR1 SSHAT, CDR2 FNYEAQ (reference sequence). The CDR3 protein is CASSLTRGDTQYF. CDR3 bases: TGTGCCAGCAGCTTGACACGGGGAGATACGCAGTATTTT.